The text below deals with one T cell receptor beta chain. The sample is drawn from a study of blood T cell repertoires in COVID-19. TCRdb's copy holds only in-frame clones and misses some; the assay was immunoSEQ multiplex PCR. The table lists around 260,000 clones, roughly four fifths of them singletons. Trimming left V 4 bases short and J 2 bases short, with 4 bases between. Germline V CDR1 and CDR2: MNHEY, SMNVEV (reference sequence). This CDR3 contains 12 residues. Sequencing used peripheral blood. The J gene is TRBJ2-3, the V gene TRBV27; D uncertain. This clonotype was obtained from a woman aged 45-65 years who had recovered from COVID-19. The CDR3 reads CASSSYTDTQYF. CDR3 in DNA: TGTGCCAGCAGTTCCTACACAGATACGCAGTATTTT.